The TCR beta chain described here comes from a study of T-cell reconstitution after alpha-beta-depleted transplantation in children. Germline V gene lookup returns CDR1 MNHEY and CDR2 SVGAGI. The CDR3 is 14 amino acids. The J segment lost 9 bases and the V segment lost 4 bases, leaving 9 bases of the junction unmatched. Unique molecular identifiers were used in preparing the TCRbeta library. TCRdb re-called the PCR reads through MiXCR, storing one row per CDR3 protein. The sample includes 600,000 to 700,000 distinct CDR3 sequences, roughly 17% seen only once; the top ten take 1.1%. This clonotype was seen ten or more times.

Sequencing was performed on PBMCs from the stem cell graft donor, taken from the stem cell graft. The chain carries TRBV6-5 and TRBJ2-1; TRBD1 agrees at 7 bases. The origin of this receptor is a human donor who donated a stem cell graft to a child with acute myeloid leukemia. The CDR3 loop reads CASSSQGRKSEQFF. As DNA, the CDR3 is TGTGCCAGCAGTTCACAGGGGAGAAAGAGTGAGCAGTTCTTC.